A single sample is the source of the 21 T cell receptor beta chains below, sequenced in a study of control samples from healthy donors and cancer patients. Assay: immunoSEQ multiplex PCR; the TCRdb copy retains only in-frame clones and omits some. This table has 110,000 to 150,000 clones, 75% to 90% appearing once. The sample taken for sequencing was blood. The receptor set was obtained from a man younger than 40 in good health.

The chain recombines TRBV6-5 with TRBJ2-7, with 7 bases that match TRBD1. Per germline, CDR1 MNHEY and CDR2 SVGAGI. CDR3 length equals 14 residues. The trim removed 7 bases at V and 2 bases at J, leaving 8 bases unmatched. CDR3 sequence (DNA): TGTGCCAGCACCCCGGGACAGCGAGCCTACGAGCAGTACTTC. It yields the protein CASTPGQRAYEQYF.

This chain joins TRBV10-3 and TRBJ1-4; D is uncertain. The CDR3 sequence is 15 residues long. V was cut by 10 bases and J by 5 bases, with 20 bases left in between. Germline V lookup: CDR1 ENHRY, CDR2 SYGVKD. CDR3: CANPGVGRPNEKLFF. In DNA form, the CDR3 reads TGTGCCAACCCCGGAGTGGGCAGGCCGAATGAAAAACTGTTTTTT.

The genes are TRBV18 and TRBJ2-7, with no clear D. CDR1 and CDR2 (germline): KGHSH, LQKENI. Trimming removed 2 bases from V and 4 bases from J, with 6 bases in between. The CDR3 loop spans 12 amino acids. CDR3 protein: CASSPGKYEQYF. The CDR3 DNA reads as TGTGCCAGCTCACCAGGGAAGTACGAGCAGTACTTC.

The gene calls are TRBV7-9 and TRBJ1-2; no clear D gene. Trimming took 0 bases from V and 4 from J, leaving 12 bases between them. The CDR3 has 15 amino acids. The V gene's germline CDR1 is SEHNR and CDR2 FQNEAQ (reference sequence). CDR3 coding DNA: TGTGCCAGCAGCTTAGCGGAGGCCCGGGGCTATGGCTACACCTTC. Translation: CASSLAEARGYGYTF.

This clone appeared a few times. The chain recombines TRBV4-3 with TRBJ1-4, with 7 nucleotides matching TRBD1. Per the germline V gene, CDR1 is LGHNA and CDR2 is YSLEER. The CDR3 sequence is 16 residues long. The V and J ends lost 4 bases and 7 bases, in that order; junction bases with no gene match: 12. Here the CDR3 DNA reads TGCGCCAGCAGCCCCCAGGGGGACCGCCCTTTTGAAAAACTGTTTTTT. Translating gives CASSPQGDRPFEKLFF.

The chain joins TRBV5-1 to TRBJ1-2; D is ambiguous. The germline CDR1 and CDR2 sequences are SGHRS and YFSETQ. This CDR3 has 13 amino acids. Trimming left V 4 bases short and J 3 bases short, with 10 bases between. The CDR3 coding sequence is TGCGCCAGCAGCCGTCTTGGGGACTATGGCTACACCTTC. It yields the protein CASSRLGDYGYTF.

This clone appeared a few times. The J gene is TRBJ1-4, the V gene TRBV18; D not resolved. Trimming left V 0 bases short and J 4 bases short, with 6 bases between. Germline values: CDR1 KGHSH, CDR2 LQKENI. The length of the CDR3 is 14 residues. The CDR3 coding sequence is TGTGCCAGCTCACCACCTCAGGATAATGAAAAACTGTTTTTT. Amino acid sequence: CASSPPQDNEKLFF.

The chain recombines TRBV30 with TRBJ2-5, with D maybe TRBD2 (5 bases). The germline V and J ends were trimmed by 2 bases and 7 bases, with 14 bases remaining between them. This CDR3 has 13 residues. Germline V gene data show CDR1 as GTSNPN and CDR2 as SVGIG (reference sequence). The CDR3 loop reads CAWSSGSRRTQYF. CDR3 in DNA: TGTGCCTGGAGTAGCGGCAGCCGGAGGACCCAGTACTTC.

This chain links TRBV19 with TRBJ1-1, with D possibly TRBD1 on 5 matching bases. This CDR3 region has 13 residues. CDR1 and CDR2 from the germline V gene are LNHDA and SQIVND (reference sequence). Trimming took off 3 bases at V and 2 bases at J, with 7 bases between the two ends. Written as DNA, the CDR3 is TGTGCCAGTAGTATCGACAGTAACACTGAAGCTTTCTTT. Its translation: CASSIDSNTEAFF.

The J gene is TRBJ2-5, the V gene TRBV29-1; D is possibly TRBD2 (5 bases). The CDR3 length is 16 residues. Germline CDR1 reads SQVTM; CDR2 reads ANQGSEA. Trimming took 1 base from V and 4 from J, leaving 19 bases between them. CDR3 loop: CSVEGASSGIRETQYF. In DNA form, the CDR3 reads TGCAGCGTTGAAGGGGCGTCATCGGGGATACGAGAGACCCAGTACTTC.

This chain's CDR3 is CATSDFWETQYF. The CDR3 DNA is TGTGCCACCAGTGATTTTTGGGAGACCCAGTACTTC. The chain carries TRBV24-1 and TRBJ2-5; no clear D. Germline V gives CDR1 KGHDR, CDR2 SFDVKD. The CDR3 sequence is 12 residues long. V was shortened by 1 base and J by 5 bases, with 4 bases between the two germline ends.

The chain employs TRBV6-5 and TRBJ1-5, with a possible D match to TRBD1 (5 bases). The CDR3 runs to 13 residues. Germline assignment: CDR1 MNHEY and CDR2 SVGAGI. V lost 4 bases and J 4 bases, leaving 8 bases between the germline ends. The CDR3, as DNA: TGTGCCAGCAGTTTACAGGTTAATCAGCCCCAGCATTTT. It encodes CASSLQVNQPQHF.

V is TRBV7-2 and J is TRBJ2-2; tentatively, D is TRBD2 (5 bases). Looked up from germline, CDR1 is SGHTA and CDR2 is FQGNSA. The CDR3 runs 14 residues. Trimming pared 5 bases from V and 7 bases from J, leaving 14 bases between. CDR3 residues: CASSLLGNGGELFF. CDR3 bases: TGTGCCAGCAGCCTGCTCGGGAACGGCGGGGAGCTGTTTTTT.

About this clone: The sample contains more than one DNA sequence encoding this CDR3. This sequence joins TRBV12-3 or TRBV12-4 and TRBJ1-1; D unclear. V lost 5 bases to trimming and J lost 1 base, with 8 bases between them. This CDR3 contains 13 residues. The DNA for the CDR3 is TGTGCCAGCAGTCCCACCGGGAACACTGAAGCTTTCTTT. Translating it yields CASSPTGNTEAFF.

The rearrangement uses TRBV7-2 and TRBJ2-7; D gene uncertain. V was trimmed by 5 bases and J by 0 bases, leaving 5 bases between them. Germline loops: CDR1 SGHTA, CDR2 FQGNSA. This CDR3 region has 12 residues. In DNA, the CDR3 is TGTGCCAGCAGCCGGGCCTCCTACGAGCAGTACTTC. This encodes CASSRASYEQYF.

CDR3 in amino acids: CASSTSPTGFRTSGAYNEQFF. CDR3 nucleotides: TGTGCCAGTAGTACATCACCGACAGGATTTAGGACTAGCGGAGCCTACAATGAGCAGTTCTTC. V and J are TRBV19 and TRBJ2-1; TRBD2 aligns across 10 bases. V shed 4 bases and J 2 bases; nucleotides not matched to a gene: 20. Germline CDR1 reads LNHDA; CDR2 reads SQIVND (reference sequence). The CDR3 totals 21 residues.

The V gene is TRBV9, the J gene TRBJ2-3; weak D call: TRBD1 (5 bases). The germline V and J ends were trimmed by 3 bases and 3 bases, with 17 bases remaining between them. Germline CDR1 SGDLS, CDR2 YYNGEE. The CDR3 covers 16 residues. The CDR3 loop is CASSELPTVPTDTQYF. Here the CDR3 DNA reads TGTGCCAGCAGCGAGCTACCGACAGTCCCGACAGATACGCAGTATTTT.

The genes are TRBV24-1 and TRBJ2-3; tentatively, D is TRBD1 or TRBD2 (5 bases each). This CDR3 has 14 amino acids. Trimming stripped 5 bases from V and 6 bases from J, with 14 bases between. CDR1 and CDR2 (germline): KGHDR, SFDVKD. The CDR3: CATSGGALFDTQYF. The CDR3 DNA sequence: TGTGCCACCAGTGGAGGGGCCCTTTTCGATACGCAGTATTTT.

The V and J genes are TRBV7-9 and TRBJ2-2; 7 nucleotides line up with TRBD1. The V gene end was trimmed by 6 bases and the J gene end by 1 base; junction bases not matched to a gene: 8. The CDR3 sequence is 16 residues long. The germline CDR1 and CDR2 sequences are SEHNR and FQNEAQ (reference sequence). This CDR3 reads CASSSAQGVNTGELFF. The CDR3 region has the DNA TGTGCCAGCAGTTCCGCCCAGGGGGTGAACACCGGGGAGCTGTTTTTT.

V and J are TRBV24-1 and TRBJ1-1; 8 nucleotides align to TRBD1. V lost 6 bases and J lost 4; bases outside the gene matches: 3. Germline lookup yields CDR1 KGHDR and CDR2 SFDVKD. This CDR3 region has 13 residues. The CDR3 loop reads CATSQGARTEAFF. The CDR3 DNA reads as TGTGCCACCAGTCAGGGGGCGCGCACTGAAGCTTTCTTT.

The rearrangement links TRBV10-2 to TRBJ2-3; the match to TRBD2 covers 9 bases. CDR3 length: 13 amino acids. J was trimmed by 6 bases and V by 3 bases; bases with no gene match: 1. The germline V gene encodes CDR1 WSHSY and CDR2 SAAADI. CDR3 amino acids: CASSDGTSDTQYF. CDR3 DNA: TGCGCCAGCAGTGACGGGACTAGCGATACGCAGTATTTT.